The present T cell receptor beta chain was sequenced within a study of blood T cell repertoires in COVID-19. Overall study: Samples came from the United States, Italy and Spain, spanning acute and convalescent COVID-19. PBMCs, B-cell-depleted T cells, or T cells provided the cDNA or gDNA that made up the material.

This clone is a singleton in its sample. Method: immunoSEQ multiplex PCR; TCRdb's copy keeps in-frame clones and lacks some. The top ten clones hold over 4% of a sample with 50,000 to 65,000 clones, around 81% of them seen once. This CDR3 is built from 15 residues. The germline V gene encodes CDR1 SEHNR and CDR2 FQNEAQ (reference sequence). Trimming shortened V by 4 bases and J by 4 bases, and 11 bases separated the two germline ends. The receptor comes from an older woman with acute or convalescent COVID-19. Sequencing input: peripheral blood. The chain couples TRBV7-9 to TRBJ2-6; D may be TRBD1 (5 bases). The CDR3 here is CASSWKDTGANVLTF. CDR3 DNA sequence: TGTGCCAGCAGCTGGAAGGACACCGGGGCCAACGTCCTGACTTTC.